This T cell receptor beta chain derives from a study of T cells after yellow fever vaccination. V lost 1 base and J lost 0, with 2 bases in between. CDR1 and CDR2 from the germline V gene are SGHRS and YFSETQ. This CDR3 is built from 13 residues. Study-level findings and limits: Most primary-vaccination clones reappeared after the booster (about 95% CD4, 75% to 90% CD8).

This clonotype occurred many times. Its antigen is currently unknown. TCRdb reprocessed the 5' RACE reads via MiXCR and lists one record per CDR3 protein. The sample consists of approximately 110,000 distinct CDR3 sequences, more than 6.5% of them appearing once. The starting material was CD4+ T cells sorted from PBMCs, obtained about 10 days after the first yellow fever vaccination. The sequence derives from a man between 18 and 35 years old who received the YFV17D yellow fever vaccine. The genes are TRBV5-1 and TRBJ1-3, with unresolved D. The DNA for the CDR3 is TGCGCCAGCAGCTTGCACTCTGGAAACACCATATATTTT. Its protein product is CASSLHSGNTIYF.